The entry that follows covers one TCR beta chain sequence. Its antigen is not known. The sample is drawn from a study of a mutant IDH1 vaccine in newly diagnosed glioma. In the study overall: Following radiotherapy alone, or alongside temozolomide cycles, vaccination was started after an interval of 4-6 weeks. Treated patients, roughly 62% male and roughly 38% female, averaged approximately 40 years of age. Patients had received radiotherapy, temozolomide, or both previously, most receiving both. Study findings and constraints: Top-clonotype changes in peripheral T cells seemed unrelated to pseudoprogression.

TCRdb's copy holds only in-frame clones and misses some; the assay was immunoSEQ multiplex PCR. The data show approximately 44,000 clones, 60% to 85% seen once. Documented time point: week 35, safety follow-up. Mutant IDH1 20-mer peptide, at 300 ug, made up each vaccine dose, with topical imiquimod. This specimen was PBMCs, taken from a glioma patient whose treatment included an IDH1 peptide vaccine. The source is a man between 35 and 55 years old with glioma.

The CDR3 protein is CSVSPSGANVLTF. DNA for the CDR3: TGCAGCGTGAGCCCCTCTGGGGCCAACGTCCTGACTTTC. The gene calls are TRBV29-1 and TRBJ2-6; no firm D call. The V gene lost 6 bases and the J gene lost 0 bases, with 6 bases spanning the gap. The V gene's germline CDR1 is SQVTM and CDR2 ANQGSEA. The CDR3 sequence is 13 residues long.